Given below is one TCR beta chain in context. What it recognizes is unknown. This clone may be a read error of a much larger clone one base away. This CDR3 region has 16 residues. Trimming cost V 8 bases and J 2 bases, with 20 bases left between them. The germline CDR1 and CDR2 sequences are SGHVS and FQNEAQ. This entry comes from a study of breast tumors, draining lymph nodes, adjacent tissues. TCRdb processed the multiplex PCR reads anew with MiXCR; each CDR3 protein has one entry. The sample consists of 60,000 to 75,000 distinct CDR3 sequences, around 52% of them appearing once. Study-wide results and caveats: Findings are consistent with lymph node origin and intratumoral expansion of most tumor T cells. Compared with basal-like, luminal-like tumors shared significantly more repertoire with nontumor tissue. Tumor repertoires ranked between lymph nodes and nontumor tissue in diversity, with V and J gene preferences. Data only fit, rather than demonstrated, lymph node origin of most tumor T cells.

The sequenced material came from breast tumor tissue. V usage is TRBV7-8 and J usage is TRBJ2-3; perhaps TRBD1 as D (5 bases). The receptor comes from a female donor with breast cancer. Some clones in this sample may be carry-over from other donors' samples. CDR3 sequence reads: CASGRTSRVLTDTQYF. The CDR3 DNA reads TGTGCCAGCGGCCGCACATCCAGGGTCCTCACAGATACGCAGTATTTT.